The sequence of this TCR beta chain was determined in a study of T cells in tumors after PD-1 blockade. Study conclusions and caveats: Peripheral recruitment is suggested, as some novel exhausted tumor clones were in pre-treatment blood.

With regard to this clone: Its specificity is unknown.

Sequenced by immunoSEQ multiplex PCR; TCRdb stores in-frame clones only, minus some. The repertoire holds about 16,000 clones, with around 80% as singletons. Input was roughly 616 ng to 6,500 ng of genomic DNA from tumor or blood. CDR3 length: 14 residues. The V gene end was trimmed by 4 bases and the J gene end by 8 bases; junction bases not matched to a gene: 7. CDR1 is GTSNPN and CDR2 is SVGIG in the germline V gene (reference sequence). The receptor was isolated from a human donor with basal cell carcinoma. The genes are TRBV30 and TRBJ1-6; 8 bases fit TRBD1. The sequencing used PBMCs, collected after anti-PD-1 treatment. The CDR3 sequence: CAWIAGTGHSPLHF. DNA for the CDR3: TGTGCCTGGATCGCCGGGACAGGACATTCACCCCTCCACTTT.